Each of the 3 T cell receptor beta chains below was sequenced from the same sample in a study of cytomegalovirus exposure and HLA in healthy donors. PCR primers comprised 60 Vbeta and 13 Jbeta primers. The table came from immunoSEQ multiplex PCR; TCRdb's copy has only in-frame clones and leaves some out. The repertoire holds 100,000 to 150,000 clones, with about 84% as singletons. Sequencing was done on a sample of PBMCs. All receptors come from a man aged 40-55 years in good health and CMV-seronegative.

The chain has TRBV5-4 and TRBJ2-5; 9 nucleotides match TRBD2. From germline, CDR1 is SGHNT and CDR2 YYREEE (reference sequence). The CDR3 sequence is 16 residues long. V was pared by 0 bases and J by 1 base, with 4 bases of the junction left unmatched. The CDR3 nucleotides read TGTGCCAGCAGCTTGGGTAGCGGGGGCATCCAAGAGACCCAGTACTTC. Amino acid sequence: CASSLGSGGIQETQYF.

The chain couples TRBV6-5 to TRBJ1-2, with TRBD1 identical over 8 bases. Germline trimming cut 2 bases from V and 6 bases from J; bases unmatched to any gene: 2. The CDR3 is made up of 13 amino acids. Germline CDR1 reads MNHEY; CDR2 reads SVGAGI. This CDR3 reads CASSYPGGNGYTF. The DNA for the CDR3 is TGTGCCAGCAGTTACCCAGGGGGCAATGGCTACACCTTC.

This clone was picked up a small number of times. The chain carries TRBV7-3 and TRBJ2-1, with 8 bases matching TRBD2. V was pared by 5 bases and J by 4 bases, with 10 bases of the junction left unmatched. Germline values: CDR1 SGHTA, CDR2 FQGTGA. The CDR3 is 16 residues long. DNA of the CDR3: TGTGCCAGCAGCCCCACGCGGGGGGCGCGGTACAATGAGCAGTTCTTC. Its protein is CASSPTRGARYNEQFF.